The next 3 T cell receptor beta chains were all read from a single sample in a study of blood T cells in healthy people across ages. PCR was performed a second time for roughly 6 to 12 cycles using a sample-barcoded 5' primer and a J-beta primer mix. TCRdb called the 5' RACE reads again in MiXCR, with one record for every CDR3 protein. The table records 1.5 million to 2 million distinct CDR3 sequences, just under 50% of them present only once. The specimen was blood. The receptors were sampled from a woman aged 40 to 50 in good health.

The chain links TRBV7-6 to TRBJ2-4; TRBD2 matches at 12 bases. Near its end, the DNA agrees better with TRBJ2-5, so the J call may be wrong. Per the germline V gene, CDR1 is SGHVS and CDR2 is FNYEAQ. The CDR3 has 18 residues. This CDR3 reads CASSLAIGLAGGQETQYF. CDR3 sequence (DNA): TGTGCCAGCAGCTTAGCGATCGGGCTAGCGGGGGGGCAAGAGACCCAGTACTTC.

The V gene is TRBV19, the J gene TRBJ2-5; D gene ambiguous. The CDR3 sequence is 13 residues long. CDR1 LNHDA and CDR2 SQIVND come from the germline V gene (reference sequence). Trimming removed 8 bases at V and 4 bases at J, with 14 bases between. The CDR3 sequence is CASATDSAETQYF. CDR3 coding DNA: TGTGCCAGTGCAACTGACTCCGCAGAGACCCAGTACTTC.

The rearrangement joins TRBV4-3 to TRBJ1-2; D perhaps matches TRBD1 (5 bases). Trimming took 4 bases from V and 3 from J, leaving 18 bases between them. The germline V gene encodes CDR1 LGHNA and CDR2 YSLEER. This CDR3 is built from 16 residues. The CDR3 spells CASSPDLVTAYYGYTF. CDR3 coding DNA: TGCGCCAGCAGCCCCGACCTCGTGACAGCCTACTATGGCTACACCTTC.